This TCR beta chain emerged from a study of blood T cell repertoires in COVID-19. Study at large: Acute and convalescent COVID-19 samples came from the United States, Italy and Spain.

It was during active infection that Seattle patients were enrolled and then longitudinally followed. Authors' processing steps: The authors estimated nucleated cell counts from reference gene primer amplification. This table comes from immunoSEQ multiplex PCR, and its TCRdb copy is limited to in-frame clones, with some not included. V and J calls and clone size are those listed in that table; D and trimming were worked out from the DNA. The data hold about 180,000 clones, with approximately 80% observed a single time. Sequencing used peripheral blood. This clonotype was obtained from a woman aged 40 to 50 with COVID-19, enrolled during active disease.

The CDR3 sequence: CASSFLARSSYNSPLHF. In DNA, the CDR3 is TGTGCCAGCTCCTTCTTGGCCCGGAGCTCCTATAATTCACCCCTCCACTTT. This chain uses TRBV28 with TRBJ1-6; D ambiguous. This CDR3 has 17 amino acids. Germline CDR1 and CDR2: MDHEN and SYDVKM. Between the trimmed V and J ends, which lost 8 bases and 0 bases, there was a span of 17 bases.